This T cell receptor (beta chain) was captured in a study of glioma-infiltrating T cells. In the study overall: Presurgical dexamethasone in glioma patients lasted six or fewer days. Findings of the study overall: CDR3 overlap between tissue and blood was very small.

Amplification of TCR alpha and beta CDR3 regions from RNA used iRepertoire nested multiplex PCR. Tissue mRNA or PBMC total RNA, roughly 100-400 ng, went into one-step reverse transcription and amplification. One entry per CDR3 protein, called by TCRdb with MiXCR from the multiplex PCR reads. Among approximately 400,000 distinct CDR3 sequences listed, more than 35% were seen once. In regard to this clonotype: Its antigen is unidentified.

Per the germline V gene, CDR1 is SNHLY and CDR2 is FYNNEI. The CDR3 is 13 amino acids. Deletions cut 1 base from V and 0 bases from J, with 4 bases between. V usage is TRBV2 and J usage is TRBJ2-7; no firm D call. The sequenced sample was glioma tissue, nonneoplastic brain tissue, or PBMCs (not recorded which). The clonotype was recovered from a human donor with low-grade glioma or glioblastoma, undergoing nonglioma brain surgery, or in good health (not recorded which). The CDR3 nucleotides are TGTGCCAGCAGTGAAGGCAACTCCTACGAGCAGTACTTC. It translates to CASSEGNSYEQYF.